This is a list of T cell receptor beta chains from one sample in a study of metastatic and nonmetastatic thyroid tumors. MiXCR was used by TCRdb to re-call the PCR reads. Of approximately 7,000 clones detected, roughly two fifths appear once; the ten largest clones hold approximately 23%. Sequenced input: tumor tissue. These receptors were taken from a female donor with papillary thyroid cancer or a benign thyroid nodule (not recorded which). Some clones in this sample may be carry-over from other donors' samples. Both conserved end residues are part of each CDR3. Each record gives: V gene, D gene, J gene, clone size, CDR3 DNA, CDR3 protein. The D gene is left open where the match is weak. Rows give clone size only sometimes, using once, few, many, or a class for an expanded clone.

>TRBV7-9|TRBD1|TRBJ1-5|medium-sized
TGTGCCAGCAGCTCAGGGGGGCATCAGCCCCAGCATTTT
CASSSGGHQPQHF
>TRBV2|TRBD1|TRBJ1-2|few
TGTGCCAGCCTTAACCCCAGGGGGCGGGGCTATGGCTACACCTTC
CASLNPRGRGYGYTF
>TRBV5-1|-|TRBJ2-3|-
TGCGCCAGCACCCGTGGGCATGGCACAGATACGCAGTATTTT
CASTRGHGTDTQYF
>TRBV28|-|TRBJ2-7|few
TGTGCCACCAGGACGGGCGGCTACGAGCAGTACTTC
CATRTGGYEQYF
>TRBV7-2|-|TRBJ1-3|-
TGTGCCAGCAGCTTAGGGACATCTGGAAACACCATATATTTT
CASSLGTSGNTIYF
>TRBV14|-|TRBJ2-7|-
TGTGCCAGCAGCCAAGAGAGGTTTTACGAGCAGTACTTC
CASSQERFYEQYF
>TRBV20-1|-|TRBJ2-6|-
TGCAGTGCTAGAGTCGTAACTTCTGGGGCCAACGTCCTGACTTTC
CSARVVTSGANVLTF
>TRBV7-8|-|TRBJ2-7|-
TGTGCCAGCAGCTTAGAGGGGAGAAGCTACGAGCAGTACTTC
CASSLEGRSYEQYF
>TRBV7-8|TRBD2|TRBJ2-2|large
TGTGCCAGCAGCCCTGGGACTAGCGGGAGTGGGGAGCTGTTTTTT
CASSPGTSGSGELFF
>TRBV3-1|-|TRBJ1-2|-
TGTGCCAGCAGCACCCCCAGTTCGTATGGCTACACCTTC
CASSTPSSYGYTF
>TRBV7-9|TRBD1|TRBJ1-2|medium-sized
TGTGCCAGCAGCTTAGCGACAGGGGGCTACACCTTC
CASSLATGGYTF
>TRBV5-1|-|TRBJ2-7|once
TGCGCCAGCAGCTCCGACAGGCGCGAGCAGTACTTC
CASSSDRREQYF
>TRBV29-1|-|TRBJ2-1|-
TGCAGCGTTTCCGAGTACCTGAATCCTGAGCAGTTCTTC
CSVSEYLNPEQFF
>TRBV30|TRBD1|TRBJ1-1|once
TGTGCCTGGAGTGGGACTGCACGGGACAGGGGAAAAGCAGCTTGCTTT
CAWSGTARDRGKAACF
>TRBV3-1|-|TRBJ2-3|-
TGTGCCAGCAGCCAAGATACCGGGCGAGATACGCAGTATTTT
CASSQDTGRDTQYF
>TRBV30|-|TRBJ1-1|-
TGTGCCTGGAGGCAGGGGCAGAACACTGAAGCTTTCTTT
CAWRQGQNTEAFF
>TRBV6-5|-|TRBJ2-1|-
TGTGCCAGCAGTTATAACAGGGTACTTCGCTCCTACAATGAGCAGTTCTTC
CASSYNRVLRSYNEQFF
>TRBV9|-|TRBJ2-4|many
TGTGCCAGCAGCGGGAGCAACGACCACCAGTACTTC
CASSGSNDHQYF
>TRBV30|-|TRBJ2-7|-
TGTGCCTGGAGTCCTCCCGGCTACGAGCAGTACTTC
CAWSPPGYEQYF
>TRBV18|-|TRBJ1-1|once
TGTGCCAGCTCGGGGGCGAACACTGAAGCTTTCTTT
CASSGANTEAFF
>TRBV5-6|TRBD2|TRBJ2-7|few
TGTGCCAGCAGCTTGGGAGTGGGGGGGGAGCAGTACTTC
CASSLGVGGEQYF
>TRBV12-3/TRBV12-4|TRBD2|TRBJ2-1|few
TGTGCCAGCAGTGAGACTAGCGGGAGCCCCAGATTCTTC
CASSETSGSPRFF